These T cell receptor beta chains were read from a single sample in a study of early T cells in non-severe SARS-CoV-2 infection. TCRdb reanalysed the 5' RACE reads using MiXCR and keeps one entry per CDR3 protein. The sample lists tens of thousands of distinct CDR3 sequences; roughly 6.8% were seen once. Material for sequencing was whole blood. The receptors come from an adult who was a healthcare worker with PCR-confirmed SARS-CoV-2 infection or an uninfected control (not recorded which). Each CDR3 is given with its conserved first and last residue. Each record gives: J gene, clone size, V gene, D gene, CDR3 protein, CDR3 DNA. D genes are given only for firm matches. Rows may omit the clone size; those that give it use once, few, many or a size class.

TRBJ1-5	many	TRBV13	.	CASSFGSNQPQHF	TGTGCCAGCAGCTTTGGTAGCAATCAGCCCCAGCATTTT
TRBJ2-7	many	TRBV14	.	CASSQVDTHEQYF	TGTGCCAGCAGCCAAGTCGACACCCACGAGCAGTACTTC
TRBJ1-1	few	TRBV5-4	.	CASSLGAALNTEAFF	TGTGCCAGCAGCTTGGGGGCAGCATTGAACACTGAAGCTTTCTTT
TRBJ2-7	.	TRBV7-9	.	CASSYQQAYEQYF	TGTGCCAGCAGCTACCAACAGGCCTACGAGCAGTACTTC
TRBJ2-7	.	TRBV7-8	TRBD2	CASSFVGLAVEQYF	TGTGCCAGCAGCTTCGTGGGACTAGCGGTCGAGCAGTACTTC
TRBJ1-2	.	TRBV24-1	TRBD1	CATRGQGGGYTF	TGTGCCACCAGAGGACAGGGTGGCGGCTACACCTTC
TRBJ1-5	.	TRBV19	.	CASSVGTRVAQHF	TGTGCCAGTAGTGTAGGGACACGGGTGGCCCAGCATTTT
TRBJ2-1	many	TRBV18	TRBD2	CASSPPGLAGNEQFF	TGTGCCAGCTCACCACCAGGACTAGCGGGAAATGAGCAGTTCTTC
TRBJ2-1	many	TRBV11-2	TRBD2	CASSQGTSRYNEQFF	TGTGCCAGCAGCCAAGGGACTAGCCGGTACAATGAGCAGTTCTTC
TRBJ2-5	few	TRBV6-2/TRBV6-3	.	CASSLSGQYQETQYF	TGTGCCAGCAGCCTGAGCGGGCAGTACCAAGAGACCCAGTACTTC
TRBJ1-2	many	TRBV11-3	.	CASSLVQRGYTF	TGTGCCAGCAGCCTAGTACAGCGGGGCTACACCTTC
TRBJ1-1	.	TRBV12-5	.	CASGLGTGWRTEAFF	TGTGCTAGTGGTTTGGGAACAGGGTGGCGCACTGAAGCTTTCTTT
TRBJ2-7	.	TRBV29-1	TRBD2	CSVEGTSGGGEQYF	TGCAGCGTTGAAGGGACTAGCGGGGGGGGCGAGCAGTACTTC
TRBJ1-5	many	TRBV11-2	TRBD1	CASSYPGQGSNQPQHF	TGTGCCAGCAGCTACCCGGGACAGGGAAGCAATCAGCCCCAGCATTTT
TRBJ1-4	many	TRBV4-2	.	CASSQDKGVGEKLFF	TGTGCCAGCAGCCAAGATAAAGGGGTTGGGGAAAAACTGTTTTTT
TRBJ2-7	.	TRBV29-1	.	CSVRYTTYEQYF	TGCAGCGTTAGGTACACGACCTACGAGCAGTACTTC
TRBJ1-3	many	TRBV30	TRBD1	CAWRDRAGNTIYF	TGTGCCTGGCGAGACAGGGCGGGAAACACCATATATTTT
TRBJ2-3	few	TRBV28	.	CASSSRTTADTQYF	TGTGCCAGCAGCTCCAGAACGACGGCAGATACGCAGTATTTT
TRBJ2-7	many	TRBV11-2	TRBD2	CASSLTALLAGGNYEQYF	TGTGCCAGCAGCTTAACCGCCCTACTAGCGGGGGGGAACTACGAGCAGTACTTC
TRBJ1-2	many	TRBV20-1	.	CSARGSLNTFGYTF	TGCAGTGCTAGGGGCTCCTTAAATACCTTTGGCTACACCTTC
TRBJ2-7	many	TRBV14	.	CASSQVGVNYEQYF	TGTGCCAGCAGCCAAGTCGGCGTCAACTACGAGCAGTACTTC
TRBJ2-7	.	TRBV21-1	.	CASSKLQGVLDEQYF	TGTGCCAGCAGCAAATTACAGGGGGTTCTGGACGAGCAGTACTTC
TRBJ2-1	few	TRBV11-3	.	CASSGDPYGNEQFF	TGTGCCAGCAGCGGGGACCCCTATGGGAATGAGCAGTTCTTC
TRBJ2-7	many	TRBV6-6	.	CASSYGGGNSYEQYF	TGTGCCAGCAGTTACGGGGGAGGTAACTCCTACGAGCAGTACTTC
TRBJ2-3	.	TRBV20-1	TRBD2	CSAILASGGLTDTQYF	TGCAGTGCTATCCTCGCTAGCGGGGGGCTGACAGATACGCAGTATTTT